This TCR beta chain was found in a study of shared clonotypes between healthy human individuals. Generated by immunoSEQ multiplex PCR, the TCRdb table keeps only in-frame clones and is missing some. The profile covers approximately 1,500,000 clones, with roughly 96% appearing a single time and approximately 1.1% taken by the ten largest. Findings and limits, study-wide: Clonotype sharing among donors was expected to depend on sequencing depth. Naive CD4 clonotype sharing across several donors was approximately 5%. The small donor group covered limited genetic and exposure diversity. Richness estimates generally favored naive over memory subsets.

This clone was recorded only once. Antigen specificity is unknown. Sequenced material: naive CD4+ T cells sorted from blood. Subset given: CD45RA+ positively selected. The receptor was isolated from a man younger than 45 in good health.

CDR3 in amino acids: CASSLYWTTDTQYF. The CDR3, as DNA: TGTGCCAGCAGCCTATACTGGACCACAGATACGCAGTATTTT. The chain carries TRBV7-2 and TRBJ2-3; the D is unclear. Germline lookup yields CDR1 SGHTA and CDR2 FQGNSA. This CDR3 region has 14 residues. The V end was cut by 5 bases, the J end by 2 bases, with 11 bases between.